Listed here is a single TCR beta chain. Its antigen is not known. This specimen comes from a study of T cell repertoires in cytomegalovirus infection. For the study at large: Well-studied HLA-B-restricted CMV epitopes were used in the study alongside recently identified HLA-C-restricted ones. Matching HLA type, along with CMV infection, was indicated by public TCR beta signatures.

Germline V gene data show CDR1 as MDHEN and CDR2 as SYDVKM. This CDR3 has 16 residues. V lost 5 bases, J lost 2 bases, and 7 bases stayed unmatched. Each CDR3 protein gets one entry after TCRdb re-called the reads with MiXCR. The sample lists hundreds of thousands of distinct CDR3 sequences; 30% to 40% were seen once. Study-level points and caveats: It was HLA-C-restricted CMV-specific TCR beta clonotypes that dominated the response ex vivo. CMV carriers with the relevant HLA were identified by cumulative public TCR beta family frequency.

Source: cultured PBMCs, taken from culture after CMV antigen stimulation. The clonotype originates from a human donor in good health (CMV status not recorded). Some clones in this sample may be carry-over from other donors' samples. The chain has TRBV28 and TRBJ2-3; 10 bases line up with TRBD2. This CDR3 reads CASSASSGGSTDTQYF. Here the CDR3 DNA reads TGTGCCAGCAGTGCTTCTAGCGGGGGCTCCACAGATACGCAGTATTTT.